The 23 T cell receptor beta chains below come from one sample, sequenced in a study of PD-1 blockade in classical Hodgkin lymphoma. Relapses following autologous stem cell transplantation were seen in all patients, with brentuximab vedotin exposure varying. TCRdb's table, derived via immunoSEQ multiplex PCR, lists solely in-frame clones and lacks some. The table lists some 25,000 clones, around 82% of them singletons. This specimen consisted of peripheral blood mononuclear cells (PBMCs), obtained before the second cycle of nivolumab. These receptors originate from a human donor with classical Hodgkin lymphoma.

This chain links TRBV4-1 with TRBJ1-2, with D maybe TRBD1 (5 bases). The CDR3 contains 17 residues. Germline CDR1 MGHRA, CDR2 YSYEKL. The germline V and J ends were trimmed by 1 base and 7 bases, with 22 bases remaining between them. In DNA form, the CDR3 reads TGCGCCAGCAGCCAAGCAAATCCAGGGCGGGTATGGGGTGGCTACACCTTC. As protein: CASSQANPGRVWGGYTF.

This clone was observed a single time. The gene calls are TRBV2 and TRBJ2-7; TRBD2 aligns across 13 bases. Unmatched junction bases numbered 14, after V lost 8 bases and J lost 4 bases. CDR3 length: 17 amino acids. The germline CDR1 and CDR2 sequences are SNHLY and FYNNEI. The CDR3 coding sequence is TGTGCCAGCCTTTTTCAGCGGACTAGCGGGGGAAAGTACGAGCAGTACTTC. It specifies CASLFQRTSGGKYEQYF.

The chain recombines TRBV6-5 with TRBJ1-2; D might be TRBD1 (6 bases). Germline V CDR1 and CDR2: MNHEY, SVGAGI. CDR3 size: 13 residues. Trimming took 2 bases from V and 2 from J, leaving 6 bases between them. The DNA of the CDR3 is TGTGCCAGCAGTTACCAGGGGAACTATGGCTACACCTTC. Protein sequence: CASSYQGNYGYTF.

The chain has TRBV12-2 and TRBJ1-1. TRBV12-2 is listed as a pseudogene. CDR3 length: 14 amino acids. DNA for the CDR3: TGTGCAAGTCGCTTCTATCTGGTAAGCACTGAAGCTTTCTTT. Its translation is CASRFYLVSTEAFF.

V gene TRBV15 combines with J gene TRBJ2-3; D gene ambiguous. Germline V lookup: CDR1 LNHNV, CDR2 YYDKDF (reference sequence). Trimming took off 1 base at V and 3 bases at J, with 8 bases between the two ends. The CDR3 loop spans 14 amino acids. The CDR3 DNA follows: TGTGCCACCAGCAGAGGTCAGGCAACAGATACGCAGTATTTT. This translates into CATSRGQATDTQYF.

The chain has TRBV18 and TRBJ1-1; 8 bases map to TRBD1. Germline CDR1 is KGHSH and CDR2 is LQKENI. CDR3 size: 14 residues. V was pared by 6 bases and J by 0 bases, with 3 bases of the junction left unmatched. CDR3 region: CASSGQGMNTEAFF. The CDR3 region has the DNA TGTGCCAGCTCCGGACAGGGAATGAACACTGAAGCTTTCTTT.

V usage is TRBV19 and J usage is TRBJ2-7; D is perhaps TRBD2 (5 bases). The ends were cut back, 8 bases at V and 6 bases at J, with 11 bases in the middle. Germline assignment: CDR1 LNHDA and CDR2 SQIVND (reference sequence). The length of the CDR3 is 11 residues. This CDR3 is CASSGLREQYF. The DNA of the CDR3 is TGTGCCAGTTCAGGACTCCGCGAGCAGTACTTC.

In its sample, this clone ranks as medium-sized (0.01 to 0.1%). The rearrangement joins TRBV20-1 to TRBJ1-1; 8 nucleotides align to TRBD1. Germline V gene lookup returns CDR1 DFQATT and CDR2 SNEGSKA (reference sequence). The CDR3 totals 11 residues. The trim removed 5 bases at V and 11 bases at J, leaving 7 bases unmatched. The CDR3 sequence is CSASRGQGAFF. The CDR3 nucleotides read TGCAGTGCTTCCAGGGGGCAAGGGGCTTTCTTT.

This clone was observed once. The V and J genes are TRBV7-9 and TRBJ1-2, with D unclear. Trimming removed 5 bases from V and 4 bases from J, with 14 bases in between. Germline values: CDR1 SEHNR, CDR2 FQNEAQ (reference sequence). CDR3 length: 14 residues. CDR3 sequence (DNA): TGTGCCAGCAGCCTCTCGGGCGGTCCCTATGGCTACACCTTC. Protein product: CASSLSGGPYGYTF.

This chain links TRBV27 with TRBJ1-6, with 10 nucleotides matching TRBD1. The germline CDR1 and CDR2 sequences are MNHEY and SMNVEV (reference sequence). The V and J ends lost 6 bases and 9 bases, in that order; junction bases with no gene match: 5. The CDR3 is 14 residues long. The CDR3 protein is CASRQDRGTSPLHF. In DNA form, the CDR3 reads TGTGCCAGCAGACAGGACAGGGGGACTTCACCCCTCCACTTT.

V is TRBV19 and J is TRBJ1-1; D may be TRBD1 (5 bases). V lost 1 base, J lost 4 bases, and 16 bases lay in between. Germline CDR1 and CDR2: LNHDA and SQIVND (reference sequence). There are 16 residues in the CDR3. CDR3 coding DNA: TGTGCCAGTAGTATAGTCGGCCGGGGGTTCGCCACTGAAGCTTTCTTT. The encoded protein is CASSIVGRGFATEAFF.

This chain links TRBV6-1 with TRBJ1-5; D gene unclear. Germline CDR1 and CDR2: MNHNS and SASEGT. This CDR3 has 12 amino acids. Trimming stripped 0 bases from V and 7 bases from J, with 4 bases between. This CDR3 is CASSEAGQPQHF. CDR3 DNA: TGTGCCAGCAGTGAAGCGGGGCAGCCCCAGCATTTT.

This rearrangement joins TRBV9 to TRBJ1-5; 7 nucleotides agree with TRBD1. The V and J ends lost 3 bases and 6 bases, in that order; junction bases with no gene match: 6. The CDR3 spans 14 residues. CDR1 is SGDLS, CDR2 YYNGEE, per germline. The CDR3 here is CASSAHRGGQPQHF. CDR3 sequence (DNA): TGTGCCAGCAGCGCCCACAGGGGCGGTCAGCCCCAGCATTTT.

Only one count was recorded for this clone. The rearrangement uses TRBV5-6 and TRBJ1-2; tentative D call: TRBD1 (5 bases). Between the trimmed V and J ends, which lost 5 bases and 8 bases, there was a span of 13 bases. Per the germline V gene, CDR1 is SGHDT and CDR2 is YYEEEE. The CDR3 runs to 12 residues. CDR3 nucleotide sequence: TGTGCCAGCAGGGGGACTTGGGTAGGCTACACCTTC. Protein sequence: CASRGTWVGYTF.

In its sample, this clone was seen a few times. Within the sample, other DNA sequences also encode this same CDR3. The V gene is TRBV9, the J gene TRBJ2-7, with 7 bases identical to TRBD2. Germline values: CDR1 SGDLS, CDR2 YYNGEE. The CDR3 is made up of 12 amino acids. After removal of 7 bases from V and 3 bases from J, the junction contained 4 bases not matched to a gene. The CDR3 here is CASGPGGYEQYF. Written as DNA, the CDR3 is TGTGCCAGCGGTCCGGGGGGCTACGAGCAGTACTTC.

The V gene is TRBV4-3, the J gene TRBJ2-5; perhaps TRBD1 as D (5 bases). Germline CDR1 LGHNA, CDR2 YSLEER. Trimming cost V 0 bases and J 5 bases, with 10 bases left between them. The CDR3 spans 14 residues. The CDR3 reads CASSQETEGETQYF. The CDR3 coding sequence is TGCGCCAGCAGCCAAGAGACAGAAGGGGAGACCCAGTACTTC.

The V gene is TRBV29-1, the J gene TRBJ1-3; no clear D. Germline values: CDR1 SQVTM, CDR2 ANQGSEA. V lost 0 bases and J lost 2, with 8 bases in between. The CDR3 has 14 residues. The CDR3 DNA follows: TGCAGCGTTGAAGATTTCCAGACTGGAAACACCATATATTTT. Protein sequence: CSVEDFQTGNTIYF.

The table lists this clone with a count of one. CDR3 amino acids: CASSDGTSGEGDTQYF. The CDR3 DNA reads TGTGCCAGCAGTGATGGGACTAGCGGGGAGGGAGATACGCAGTATTTT. The V call is TRBV2, the J call TRBJ2-3; 13 bases map to TRBD2. With V trimmed by 3 bases and J by 5 bases, 5 bases remained unmatched. CDR3 size: 16 residues. Germline CDR1 reads SNHLY; CDR2 reads FYNNEI. The full variable domain, rest sourced from reference TRBV2 and TRBJ2-3, is EPEVTQTPSHQVTQMGQEVILRCVPISNHLYFYWYRQILGQKVEFLVSFYNNEISEKSEIFDDQFSVERPDGSNFTLKIRSTKLEDSAMYFCASSDGTSGEGDTQYFGPGTRLTVL.

CDR3 sequence: CASSIRRQGFEAFF. The CDR3 DNA reads TGTGCCAGCAGCATACGCCGACAGGGTTTTGAAGCTTTCTTT. The chain couples TRBV7-9 to TRBJ1-1, with TRBD1 matching 7 bases. The germline gives CDR1 SEHNR, CDR2 FQNEAQ (reference sequence). This CDR3 comprises 14 residues. V trimming: 5 bases; J trimming: 7 bases; junction bases outside the gene matches: 10.

The chain joins TRBV19 to TRBJ2-1; no reliable D call. V was shortened by 4 bases and J by 7 bases, with 14 bases between the two germline ends. The CDR3 is made up of 14 amino acids. Germline loops: CDR1 LNHDA, CDR2 SQIVND (reference sequence). The DNA for the CDR3 is TGTGCCAGTAGTACCCCCAGAGTCAGGAATGAGCAGTTCTTC. It is translated as CASSTPRVRNEQFF.

The chain uses TRBV28 and TRBJ1-5; 8 nucleotides line up with TRBD1. This CDR3 comprises 16 residues. The germline CDR1 and CDR2 sequences are MDHEN and SYDVKM. The junction had 11 bases not matched to a gene; V was cut back by 3 bases and J by 7 bases. The CDR3 protein is CASSFWDDRGDQPQHF. The CDR3 coding sequence is TGTGCCAGCAGTTTTTGGGATGACAGGGGTGACCAGCCCCAGCATTTT.

The CDR3 sequence is CASSLTGGRNTEAFF. CDR3 in DNA: TGTGCCAGCAGTCTGACAGGGGGGAGGAACACTGAAGCTTTCTTT. The chain employs TRBV28 and TRBJ1-1; 9 nucleotides align to TRBD1. J lost 1 base, V lost 5 bases, and 5 bases had no gene match. The CDR3 has 15 residues. Germline assignment: CDR1 MDHEN and CDR2 SYDVKM.

The chain employs TRBV7-6 and TRBJ2-5; D might be TRBD2 (5 bases). V was trimmed by 1 base and J by 2 bases, leaving 11 bases between them. CDR1 SGHVS and CDR2 FNYEAQ come from the germline V gene. The CDR3 spans 15 residues. As DNA, the CDR3 is TGTGCCAGCAGCTTAGGAGTGAGGGCACAAGAGACCCAGTACTTC. Translating it yields CASSLGVRAQETQYF.